Given below is one T cell receptor beta chain in context. Its antigen remains unidentified. A junction end diverges from the germline sequence, so it may reflect a read error. This CDR3 is built from 14 residues. Germline V gene sequence: CDR1 SEHNR, CDR2 FQNEAQ (reference sequence). TCRdb's table, derived via immunoSEQ multiplex PCR, lists solely in-frame clones and lacks some. The table has approximately 47,000 clones, 65% to 85% seen once; the top ten hold around 9.3%. The data were obtained in a study of T cells in tumors after PD-1 blockade. For the study at large: Excluded were patients with checkpoint blockade, immunosuppressants, or radiotherapy or other anti-cancer therapy within 4 weeks. During anti-PD-1 treatment, some patients continued daily vismodegib 150 mg. Patients received pembrolizumab 200 mg every 3 weeks or cemiplimab 350 mg every 2 weeks.

Overall study findings and caveats: Peripheral recruitment is suggested, as some novel exhausted tumor clones were in pre-treatment blood.

The specimen was PBMCs, collected before anti-PD-1 therapy. The TCR comes from a human donor with advanced basal cell or squamous cell carcinoma (not recorded which). The rearrangement uses TRBV7-9 and TRBJ1-2; no definite D call. Here the CDR3 reads CASSLALGAARTNF. DNA of the CDR3: TGTGCCAGCAGCTTAGCGCTAGGAGCCGCTAGAACCAACTTC.